This T cell receptor beta chain is from a study of beta chain features in type 1 diabetes. Isolated RNA was reverse transcribed in full, so expressed TCRB transcripts were sequenced. The assay was immunoSEQ multiplex PCR, and TCRdb's table has in-frame clones only and misses some. The sample carries a few hundred thousand clones, approximately 11% recorded once. The CDR3 totals 12 residues. Trimming removed 4 bases from V and 6 bases from J, with 11 bases in between. CDR1 and CDR2 from the germline V gene are GTSNPN and SVGIG (reference sequence). This sequence originates from a woman in her twenties or thirties in good health. The chain links TRBV30 to TRBJ2-3; possibly TRBD2 for D (5 bases). The sequenced sample was naive CD4+ T cells from blood. In nucleotides, the CDR3 is TGTGCCTGGACTCTGTCGGGGGATACGCAGTATTTT. Residues: CAWTLSGDTQYF.